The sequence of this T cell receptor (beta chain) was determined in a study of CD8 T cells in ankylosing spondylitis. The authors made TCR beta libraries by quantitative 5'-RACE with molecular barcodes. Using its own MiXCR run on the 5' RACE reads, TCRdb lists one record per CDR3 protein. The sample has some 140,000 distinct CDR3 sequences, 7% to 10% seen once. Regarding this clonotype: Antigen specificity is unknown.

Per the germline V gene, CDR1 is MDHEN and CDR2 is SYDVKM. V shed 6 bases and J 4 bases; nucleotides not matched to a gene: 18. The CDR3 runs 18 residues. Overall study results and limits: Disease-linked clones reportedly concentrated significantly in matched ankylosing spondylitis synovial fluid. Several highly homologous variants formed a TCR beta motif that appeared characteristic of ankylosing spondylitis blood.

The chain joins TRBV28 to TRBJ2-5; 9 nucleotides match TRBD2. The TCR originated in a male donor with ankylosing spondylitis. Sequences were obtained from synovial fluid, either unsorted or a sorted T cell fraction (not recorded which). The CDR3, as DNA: TGTGCCAGCAGCCCCGGCCGATTTTCTAGCGGGGTTCGAGAGACCCAGTACTTC. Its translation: CASSPGRFSSGVRETQYF.